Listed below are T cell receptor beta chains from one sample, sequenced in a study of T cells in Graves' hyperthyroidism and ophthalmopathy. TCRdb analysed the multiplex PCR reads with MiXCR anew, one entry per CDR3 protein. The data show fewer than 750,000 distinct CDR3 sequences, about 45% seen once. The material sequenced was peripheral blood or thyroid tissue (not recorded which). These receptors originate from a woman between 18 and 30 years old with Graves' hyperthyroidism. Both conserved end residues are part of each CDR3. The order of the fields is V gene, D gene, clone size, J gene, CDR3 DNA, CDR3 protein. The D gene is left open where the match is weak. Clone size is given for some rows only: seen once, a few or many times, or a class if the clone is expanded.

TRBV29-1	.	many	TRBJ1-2	TGCAGCGTTGAAGACGCACAGACCCTAAACTATGGCTACACCTTC	CSVEDAQTLNYGYTF
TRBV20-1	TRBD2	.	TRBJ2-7	TGCAGTGCTAGAGAGACTAGCGGGAAGTCCTACGAGCAGTACTTC	CSARETSGKSYEQYF
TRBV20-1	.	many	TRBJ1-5	TGCAGTGCTAGAGACGGAAGCAATCAGCCCCAGCATTTT	CSARDGSNQPQHF
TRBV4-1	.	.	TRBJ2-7	TGCGCCAGCAGCGAACAGGGTACCTATGGCTACAGGACCCCCTACGAGCAGTACTTC	CASSEQGTYGYRTPYEQYF
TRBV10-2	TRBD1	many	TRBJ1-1	TGCGCCAGCGAGGACAGGACAGACACTGAAGCTTTCTTT	CASEDRTDTEAFF
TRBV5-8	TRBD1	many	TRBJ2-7	TGTGCCAGCAGCCAGCAGGGACAGACAAATTACGAGCAGTACTTC	CASSQQGQTNYEQYF
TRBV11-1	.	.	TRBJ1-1	TGTGCCTGGAGCGTGCAAGGGAACACTGAAGCTTCCTTT	CAWSVQGNTEASF
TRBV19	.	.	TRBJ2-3	TGTGCCAGTACACGGGGATTCACAGATACGCAGTATTTT	CASTRGFTDTQYF
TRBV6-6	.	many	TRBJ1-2	TGTGCCAGCAGTTACGGGGACGGCTACTATGGCTACACCTTC	CASSYGDGYYGYTF
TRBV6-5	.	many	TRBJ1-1	TGTGCCAGTAGAAGAGGGGGGCAGAACACTGAAGCTTTCTTT	CASRRGGQNTEAFF
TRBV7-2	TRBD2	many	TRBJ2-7	TGTGCCAGCAGCCCCCGGACTAGCGGGAGGGTCCACGAGCAGTACTTC	CASSPRTSGRVHEQYF
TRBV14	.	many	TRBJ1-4	TGTGCCAGCAGCCCGGTGGAGGGAAAACTGTTTTTT	CASSPVEGKLFF
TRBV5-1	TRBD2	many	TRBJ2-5	TGCGCCAGCAGCTTACCTAGACTAGCGGGGCAAGAGACCCAGTACTTC	CASSLPRLAGQETQYF
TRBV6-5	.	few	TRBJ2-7	TGTGCCAGCAGCCCCTCTGGGGCGATTGCCGACGAGCAGTACTTC	CASSPSGAIADEQYF
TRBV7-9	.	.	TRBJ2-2	.	CASSQERDRLRAGELFF
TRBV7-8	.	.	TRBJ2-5	.	CASSLVARAYGYTFGSETQYF
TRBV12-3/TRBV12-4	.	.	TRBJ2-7	TGTGCCAGCAGTGTTACCTATCGACAGGCGTATAATCCCTGCGAGCAGTACTTC	CASSVTYRQAYNPCEQYF